Listed here is a single T cell receptor beta chain. This sample is part of a study of cytomegalovirus exposure and HLA in healthy donors. Assay used: immunoSEQ multiplex PCR; TCRdb lists only in-frame clones, some missing. The profile shows 150,000 to 200,000 clones, just under 90% of them singletons. V lost 3 bases, J lost 1 base, and 8 bases stayed unmatched. Germline V gene data show CDR1 as MNHNS and CDR2 as SASEGT. This CDR3 has 16 amino acids. V and J are TRBV6-1 and TRBJ2-5; 7 bases are shared with TRBD2. This receptor was taken from a young woman in good health and CMV-seropositive. Sequencing was carried out using PBMCs. The CDR3 DNA reads as TGTGCCAGCAGTGATAGGTCAGCGGGACCCCAAGAGACCCAGTACTTC. The encoded protein is CASSDRSAGPQETQYF.